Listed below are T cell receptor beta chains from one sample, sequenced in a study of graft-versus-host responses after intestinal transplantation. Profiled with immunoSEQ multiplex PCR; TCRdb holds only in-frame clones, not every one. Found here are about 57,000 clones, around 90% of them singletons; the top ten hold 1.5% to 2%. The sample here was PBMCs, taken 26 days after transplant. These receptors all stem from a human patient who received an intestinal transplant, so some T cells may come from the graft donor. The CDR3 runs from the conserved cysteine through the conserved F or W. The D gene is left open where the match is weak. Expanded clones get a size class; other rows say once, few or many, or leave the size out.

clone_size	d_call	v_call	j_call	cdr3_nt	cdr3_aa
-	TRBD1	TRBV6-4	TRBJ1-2	TGTGCCAGCAGTGACTCCGGGACAGGGGGTAATGGCTACACCTTC	CASSDSGTGGNGYTF
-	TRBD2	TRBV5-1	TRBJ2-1	TGCGCCAGCAGCGGCGGGACTAGGGGTGTACATGAGCAGTTCTTC	CASSGGTRGVHEQFF
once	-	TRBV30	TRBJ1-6	TGTGCCGGGACCGGGACTCCTGCGAATTCACCCCTCCACTTT	CAGTGTPANSPLHF
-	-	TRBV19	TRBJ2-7	TGTGCCAGTAGTATTGGTGCGAGAGGCGAGCAGTACTTC	CASSIGARGEQYF
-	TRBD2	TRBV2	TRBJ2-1	TGTGCCAGCAGTATAGCGGGGGGTCTCAATGAGCAGTTCTTC	CASSIAGGLNEQFF
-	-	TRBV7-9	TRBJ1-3	TGTGCCAGCAGCTCCCTCAGTTCCTCTGGAAACACCATATATTTT	CASSSLSSSGNTIYF
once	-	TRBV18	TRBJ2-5	TGTGCCAGCTCACCACCGGGCAGGGCGGCGGAGACCCAGTACTTC	CASSPPGRAAETQYF
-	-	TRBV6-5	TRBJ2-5	TGTGCCAGCAGTTACCACCGGGACCTAGCGGAGACCCAGTACTTC	CASSYHRDLAETQYF
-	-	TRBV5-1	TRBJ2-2	TGCGCCAGCAGCCCTACCGACTACAACACCGGGGAGCTGTTTTTT	CASSPTDYNTGELFF
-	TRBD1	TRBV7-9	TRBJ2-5	TGTGCCAGCAGCTTAGGGGGACAGGCATATCAGTACTTC	CASSLGGQAYQYF